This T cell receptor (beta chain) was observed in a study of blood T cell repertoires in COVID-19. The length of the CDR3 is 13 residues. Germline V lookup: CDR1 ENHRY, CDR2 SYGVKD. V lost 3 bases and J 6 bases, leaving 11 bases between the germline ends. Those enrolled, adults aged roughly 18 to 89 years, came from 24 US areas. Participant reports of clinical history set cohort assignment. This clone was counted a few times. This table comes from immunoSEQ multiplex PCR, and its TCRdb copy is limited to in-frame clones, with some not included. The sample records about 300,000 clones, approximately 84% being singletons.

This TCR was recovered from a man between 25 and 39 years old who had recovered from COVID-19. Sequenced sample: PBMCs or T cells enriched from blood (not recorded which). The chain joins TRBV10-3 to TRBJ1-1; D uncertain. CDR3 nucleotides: TGTGCCATCAGTGATCGGGGTGGGGCTGAAGCTTTCTTT. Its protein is CAISDRGGAEAFF.